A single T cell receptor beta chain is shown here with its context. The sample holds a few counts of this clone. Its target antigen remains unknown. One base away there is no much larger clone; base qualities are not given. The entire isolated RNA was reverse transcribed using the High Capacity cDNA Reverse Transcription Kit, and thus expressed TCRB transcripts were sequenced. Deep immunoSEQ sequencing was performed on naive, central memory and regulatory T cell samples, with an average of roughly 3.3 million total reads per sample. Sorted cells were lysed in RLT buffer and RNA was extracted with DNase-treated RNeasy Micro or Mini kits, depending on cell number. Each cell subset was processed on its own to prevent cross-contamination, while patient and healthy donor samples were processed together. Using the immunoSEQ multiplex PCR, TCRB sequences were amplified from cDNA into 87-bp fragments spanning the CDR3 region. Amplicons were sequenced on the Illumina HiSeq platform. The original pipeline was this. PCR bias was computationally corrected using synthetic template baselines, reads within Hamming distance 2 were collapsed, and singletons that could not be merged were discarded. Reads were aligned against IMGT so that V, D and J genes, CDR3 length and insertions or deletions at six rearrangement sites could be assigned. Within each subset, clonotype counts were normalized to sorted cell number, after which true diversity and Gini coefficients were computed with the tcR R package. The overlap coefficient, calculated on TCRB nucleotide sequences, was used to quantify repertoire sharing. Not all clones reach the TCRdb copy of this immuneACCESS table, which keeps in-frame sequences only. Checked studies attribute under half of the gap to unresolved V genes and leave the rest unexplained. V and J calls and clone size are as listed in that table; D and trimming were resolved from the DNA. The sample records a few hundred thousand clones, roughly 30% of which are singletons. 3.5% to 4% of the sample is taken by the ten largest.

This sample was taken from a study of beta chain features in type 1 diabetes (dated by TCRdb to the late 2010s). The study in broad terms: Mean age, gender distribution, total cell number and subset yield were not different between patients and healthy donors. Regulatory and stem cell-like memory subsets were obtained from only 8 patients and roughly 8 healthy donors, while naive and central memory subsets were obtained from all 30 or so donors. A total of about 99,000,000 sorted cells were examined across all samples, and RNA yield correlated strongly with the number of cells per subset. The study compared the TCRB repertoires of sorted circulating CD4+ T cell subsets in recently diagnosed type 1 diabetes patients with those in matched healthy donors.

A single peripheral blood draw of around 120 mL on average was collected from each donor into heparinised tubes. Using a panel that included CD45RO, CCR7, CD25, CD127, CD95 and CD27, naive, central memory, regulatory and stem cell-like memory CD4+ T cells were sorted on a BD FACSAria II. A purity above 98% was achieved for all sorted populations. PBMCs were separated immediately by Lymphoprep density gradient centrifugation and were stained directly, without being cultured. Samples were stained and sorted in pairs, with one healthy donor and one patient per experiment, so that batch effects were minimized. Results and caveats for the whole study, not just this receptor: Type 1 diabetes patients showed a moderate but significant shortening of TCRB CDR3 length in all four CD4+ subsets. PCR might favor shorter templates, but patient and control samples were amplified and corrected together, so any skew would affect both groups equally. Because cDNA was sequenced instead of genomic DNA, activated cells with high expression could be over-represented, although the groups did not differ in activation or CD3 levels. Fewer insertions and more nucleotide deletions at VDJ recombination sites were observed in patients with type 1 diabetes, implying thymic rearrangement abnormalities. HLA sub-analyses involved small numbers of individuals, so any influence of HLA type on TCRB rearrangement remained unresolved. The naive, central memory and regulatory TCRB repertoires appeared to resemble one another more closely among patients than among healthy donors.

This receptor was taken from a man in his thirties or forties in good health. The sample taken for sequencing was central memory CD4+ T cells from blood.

The nucleotide sequence is TGTGCCAGCAGCGGCCGGGGAGCGGGGGCCCAAAACATTCAGTACTTC. Translated, it gives CASSGRGAGAQNIQYF. The chain uses TRBV7-2 and TRBJ2-4, with 8 bases aligning to TRBD2. Germline trimming amounts to 5 bases on V and 5 bases on J, with 11 as the count of junction bases outside the gene matches. Spanning cysteine to phenylalanine, the CDR3 consists of 16 amino acids. Kept here is only the CDR3 DNA, which spans 48 bases and is read in frame from base 1. Per the germline V gene, SGHTA is the CDR1 and FQGNSA is the CDR2.